Listed below are T cell receptor beta chains from one sample, sequenced in a study of blood T cell repertoires in COVID-19. Measured with immunoSEQ multiplex PCR; TCRdb has only the in-frame clones, and not every one. The repertoire holds 200,000 to 250,000 clones, with around 82% as singletons. Specimen: peripheral blood. The receptors here all came from a woman in her 70s with acute or convalescent COVID-19. The CDR3 runs from the conserved cysteine through the conserved F or W. A D gene is named only where the DNA matches it firmly. Some rows have no size entry. The others give once, few or many, or a class for an expanded clone.

>-|TRBJ2-1|TRBD1|TRBV2
CASKRGTEKYNEQFF
TGTGCCAGCAAGAGAGGGACAGAGAAATACAATGAGCAGTTCTTC
>-|TRBJ2-2|-|TRBV5-1
CASSLGTANTGELFF
TGCGCCAGCAGCTTGGGAACGGCGAACACCGGGGAGCTGTTTTTT
>-|TRBJ1-2|TRBD1|TRBV6-5
CASSSPGQTFYGYTF
TGTGCCAGCAGTTCCCCGGGACAGACCTTCTATGGCTACACCTTC
>-|TRBJ2-1|TRBD1|TRBV5-1
CASSLGGTQGDEQFF
TGCGCCAGCAGCTTGGGGGGGACCCAGGGGGATGAGCAGTTCTTC
>-|TRBJ1-3|-|TRBV5-8
CASSLSAGLGNTIYF
TGTGCCAGCAGCTTGTCGGCAGGGTTAGGAAACACCATATATTTT
>-|TRBJ2-1|TRBD2|TRBV28
CASSPRTSRSNEQFF
TGTGCCAGCAGTCCGCGGACTAGCCGATCCAATGAGCAGTTCTTC
>-|TRBJ2-7|TRBD1|TRBV28
CASRVTGTGAYEQYF
TGTGCCAGCAGAGTCACCGGGACAGGGGCCTACGAGCAGTACTTC
>once|TRBJ2-2|-|TRBV7-3
CASSLTPGATGELFF
TGTGCCAGCAGCTTAACCCCCGGAGCCACCGGGGAGCTGTTTTTT
>-|TRBJ1-2|-|TRBV28
CASSFFAGDLSNYGYTF
TGTGCCAGCAGTTTTTTTGCAGGGGACCTTTCTAACTATGGCTACACCTTC
>-|TRBJ1-3|-|TRBV28
CASSLFGLGHQGNTIYF
TGTGCCAGCAGTTTATTTGGATTGGGGCATCAAGGAAACACCATATATTTT
>-|TRBJ2-7|-|TRBV28
CASRAGIGVYEQYF
TGTGCCAGCAGGGCGGGGATCGGCGTCTACGAGCAGTACTTC
>-|TRBJ1-4|TRBD1|TRBV19
CASRDRATNEKLFF
TGTGCCAGTCGGGACAGGGCAACTAATGAAAAACTGTTTTTT
>-|TRBJ2-2|-|TRBV7-9
CASSLGVPGELFF
TGTGCCAGCAGCTTAGGCGTTCCCGGGGAGCTGTTTTTT
>-|TRBJ2-7|TRBD1|TRBV28
CASSPLGTGVYEQYF
TGTGCCAGCAGTCCGCTCGGGACAGGGGTCTACGAGCAGTACTTC
>-|TRBJ2-6|TRBD1|TRBV3-1/TRBV3-2
CASSQEVTTGGMSGANVLTF
TGTGCCAGCAGCCAAGAGGTGACGACAGGGGGTATGTCGGGGGCCAACGTCCTGACTTTC
>-|TRBJ2-7|-|TRBV15
CATSRDWGGSYEQYF
TGTGCCACCAGCAGAGATTGGGGCGGCTCCTACGAGCAGTACTTC
>-|TRBJ2-2|-|TRBV3-1/TRBV3-2
CASSQANGELFF
TGTGCCAGCAGCCAAGCTAACGGGGAGCTGTTTTTT
>-|TRBJ1-2|-|TRBV18
CASSVSTKAGPYGYTF
TGTGCCAGCTCAGTATCCACGAAAGCAGGGCCCTATGGCTACACCTTC
>-|TRBJ2-6|-|TRBV28
CASSLGRGLSGANVLTF
TGTGCCAGCAGTTTAGGCAGGGGCCTATCTGGGGCCAACGTCCTGACTTTC
>-|TRBJ2-3|-|TRBV5-5
CASTTGRISASTDTQYF
TGTGCCAGCACCACCGGACGAATTAGCGCCAGCACAGATACGCAGTATTTT
>-|TRBJ1-4|TRBD1|TRBV7-9
CASSRHGTGGGEKLFF
TGTGCCAGCAGCCGACATGGGACAGGAGGGGGTGAAAAACTGTTTTTT
>-|TRBJ1-3|-|TRBV7-8
CASSLGQAISGNTIYF
TGTGCCAGCAGCTTGGGGCAGGCAATCTCTGGAAACACCATATATTTT
>-|TRBJ1-4|TRBD1|TRBV7-2
CASSLFRDRVNEKLFF
TGTGCCAGCAGCTTATTCAGAGACAGGGTTAATGAAAAACTGTTTTTT
>-|TRBJ1-5|TRBD1|TRBV10-3
CAIRKGQGSNQPQHF
TGTGCCATCAGGAAAGGACAGGGTAGCAATCAGCCCCAGCATTTT
>-|TRBJ1-6|TRBD1|TRBV27
CASTWDSQNSPLHF
TGTGCCAGCACCTGGGACAGCCAAAATTCACCCCTCCACTTT
>once|TRBJ2-1|-|TRBV7-9
CASSPSRGNYNEQFF
TGTGCCAGCAGCCCGTCTCGGGGGAACTACAATGAGCAGTTCTTC
>few|TRBJ2-5|-|TRBV2
CASNPERGIETQYF
TGTGCCAGCAATCCCGAAAGAGGGATAGAGACCCAGTACTTC
>-|TRBJ2-2|-|TRBV19
CASSIKGSTGELFF
TGTGCCAGTAGTATAAAGGGGTCCACCGGGGAGCTGTTTTTT
>-|TRBJ2-4|TRBD1|TRBV11-1
CASSFRDSGRNIQYF
TGTGCCAGCAGCTTCCGGGACAGTGGGAGAAACATTCAGTACTTC
>-|TRBJ1-1|-|TRBV29-1
CSVARNTEAFF
TGCAGCGTTGCTCGGAACACTGAAGCTTTCTTT
>-|TRBJ1-2|TRBD1|TRBV3-1/TRBV3-2
CASSQDIRTGRTYGYTF
TGTGCCAGCAGCCAAGATATCCGGACAGGGCGGACCTATGGCTACACCTTC
>-|TRBJ1-5|-|TRBV5-5
CASSLGFSAEYSNQPQHF
TGTGCCAGCAGCTTGGGTTTTTCGGCGGAGTATAGCAATCAGCCCCAGCATTTT
>once|TRBJ1-2|-|TRBV27
CASSLGGGPYGYTF
TGTGCCAGCAGTTTAGGGGGGGGGCCTTATGGCTACACCTTC